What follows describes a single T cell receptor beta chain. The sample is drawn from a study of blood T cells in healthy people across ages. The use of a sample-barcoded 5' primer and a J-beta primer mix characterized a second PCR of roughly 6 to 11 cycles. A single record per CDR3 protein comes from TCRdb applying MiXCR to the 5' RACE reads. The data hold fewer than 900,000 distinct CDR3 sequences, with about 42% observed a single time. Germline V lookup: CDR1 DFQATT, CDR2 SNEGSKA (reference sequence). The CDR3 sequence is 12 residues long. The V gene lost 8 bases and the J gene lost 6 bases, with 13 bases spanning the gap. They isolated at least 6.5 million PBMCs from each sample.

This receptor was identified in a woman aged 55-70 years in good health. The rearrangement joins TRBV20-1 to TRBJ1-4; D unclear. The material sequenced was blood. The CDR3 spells CSLPQADEKLFF. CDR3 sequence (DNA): TGCAGTCTTCCCCAGGCGGATGAAAAACTGTTTTTT.